This T cell receptor beta chain was profiled in a study of relationships among human T cell subsets. Overall study findings and caveats: Substantial CDR3 sharing among Th1, Th2 and regulatory cells suggested stochastic fate choice.

The CDR3 is 12 residues long. Per the germline V gene, CDR1 is LNHDA and CDR2 is SQIVND (reference sequence). V was shortened by 3 bases and J by 1 base, with 1 base between the two germline ends. The T cell receptor alpha and beta CDR3 regions were amplified from mRNA by semiquantitative ARM-PCR. In ARM-PCR, communal superprimers followed tagged nested gene-specific primers for exponential amplification. First-round products served as template after exonuclease removal of nested primers. TCRdb reprocessed the multiplex PCR reads via MiXCR and lists one record per CDR3 protein. The sample lists approximately 15,000 distinct CDR3 sequences; roughly 64% were seen once. On this clonotype: Its specificity is unknown.

Material for sequencing was total T cells sorted from blood. V usage is TRBV19 and J usage is TRBJ2-1; no clear D. This clonotype was obtained from a man between 35 and 55 years old in good health. Written as DNA, the CDR3 is TGTGCCAGTAGTATTTCCTACAATGAGCAGTTCTTC. Its protein is CASSISYNEQFF.